These 21 T cell receptor beta chains were sequenced from one sample in a study of OX40 agonist ivuxolimab in advanced cancers. Sequencing used immunoSEQ multiplex PCR; TCRdb keeps in-frame clones, though not all of them. Of some 66,000 clones listed, about four fifths are singletons. The sequences come from CD4+ or CD8+ T cells sorted from blood, collected in a trial of the OX40 agonist ivuxolimab. Receptors were obtained from an adult with an advanced solid tumor such as melanoma, head and neck, liver or kidney cancer.

This clone was seen a handful of times. The chain employs TRBV6-6 and TRBJ2-7; the D gene is possibly TRBD2 (6 bases). Trimming took off 9 bases at V and 6 bases at J, with 18 bases between the two ends. Germline V gives CDR1 MNHNY, CDR2 SVGAGI (reference sequence). The CDR3 length is 13 residues. The CDR3 sequence: CASGRRTGSEQYV. CDR3 nucleotides: TGTGCCAGTGGGAGGAGGACGGGGTCCGAGCAGTACGTC.

The rearrangement joins TRBV5-4 to TRBJ1-1; D is unresolved. The germline V gene encodes CDR1 SGHNT and CDR2 YYREEE (reference sequence). Trimming left V 4 bases short and J 0 bases short, with 13 bases between. CDR3 length: 15 residues. Written as DNA, the CDR3 is TGTGCCAGCAGCCCGACCCGCGGTTTGAACACTGAAGCTTTCTTT. Translating it yields CASSPTRGLNTEAFF.

The chain employs TRBV14 and TRBJ2-2; D possibly corresponds to TRBD1 (5 bases). The CDR3 consists of 16 residues. CDR1 is SGHDN, CDR2 FVKESK, per germline. V was cut by 0 bases and J by 4 bases, with 12 bases left in between. CDR3 amino acids: CASSQDLIGATGELFF. CDR3 coding DNA: TGTGCCAGCAGCCAAGATCTTATAGGGGCCACCGGGGAGCTGTTTTTT.

The V call is TRBV11-3, the J call TRBJ2-3, with D maybe TRBD2 (6 bases). Germline V gene sequence: CDR1 SGHNT, CDR2 YENEEA. The V and J ends lost 5 bases and 1 base respectively, with 19 bases between them. The CDR3 has 17 amino acids. The CDR3 loop is CASSPDRGTRGTDTQYF. Here the CDR3 DNA reads TGTGCCAGCAGCCCAGATCGGGGGACGAGGGGCACAGATACGCAGTATTTT. Variable domain in full (rest from reference TRBV11-3 and TRBJ2-3): EAGVVQSPRYKIIEKKQPVAFWCNPISGHNTLYWYLQNLGQGPELLIRYENEEAVDDSQLPKDRFSAERLKGVDSTLKIQPAELGDSAVYLCASSPDRGTRGTDTQYFGPGTRLTVL.

The chain combines TRBV27 with TRBJ1-5, with a possible D match to TRBD1 (5 bases). The germline gives CDR1 MNHEY, CDR2 SMNVEV (reference sequence). This CDR3 is built from 14 residues. Trimming removed 6 bases at V and 5 bases at J, with 14 bases between. CDR3 sequence: CASRRTGADQPQHF. The DNA of the CDR3 is TGTGCCAGCAGAAGAACAGGAGCCGATCAGCCCCAGCATTTT.

This rearrangement joins TRBV5-8 to TRBJ2-3, with TRBD1 matching 12 bases. Germline-derived CDR1 and CDR2 are SGHTS and YDEGEE. The V segment lost 4 bases and the J segment 7 bases; nucleotides outside the gene matches: 16. The CDR3 consists of 18 residues. In DNA form, the CDR3 reads TGTGCCAGCAGCCGTGGGATCGTCGGGACAGGGGGCGCATATACGCAGTATTTT. Translation: CASSRGIVGTGGAYTQYF.

The chain is built from TRBV27 and TRBJ1-5; D is perhaps TRBD1 (6 bases). The CDR3 has 16 amino acids. V was shortened by 3 bases and J by 2 bases, with 14 bases between the two germline ends. The germline V gene has CDR1 MNHEY and CDR2 SMNVEV (reference sequence). The CDR3 DNA sequence: TGTGCCAGCAGTTTGGCGGGGGGCATAGGCAATCAGCCCCAGCATTTT. Its protein is CASSLAGGIGNQPQHF.

This chain connects TRBV4-3 to TRBJ2-6; D is undetermined. This CDR3 has 17 amino acids. Germline-derived CDR1 and CDR2 are LGHNA and YSLEER. Trimming left V 4 bases short and J 2 bases short, with 15 bases between. The CDR3 region is CASSRSIGRAGANVLTF. The CDR3 DNA reads TGCGCCAGCAGCCGTAGTATCGGGCGCGCTGGGGCCAACGTCCTGACTTTC.

The table lists this clone with a few counts. The chain couples TRBV2 to TRBJ1-6, with a possible D match to TRBD1 (6 bases). The V end was cut by 6 bases, the J end by 11 bases, with 17 bases between. The length of the CDR3 is 14 residues. Germline V gene data show CDR1 as SNHLY and CDR2 as FYNNEI. The CDR3 region has the DNA TGTGCCAGCAGGGTCGTCGGACAGACCGCACCCCTCCACTTT. It is translated as CASRVVGQTAPLHF.

Concerning this clone: Other DNA sequences from this sample encode an identical CDR3 as well. The chain couples TRBV30 to TRBJ1-5; maybe TRBD1 (6 bases). The CDR3 length is 18 residues. Trimming removed 0 bases from V and 7 bases from J, with 25 bases in between. CDR1 and CDR2 (germline): GTSNPN, SVGIG (reference sequence). The CDR3 coding sequence is TGTGCCTGGAGTGTACAGGACAGCCGTCAAGCGGCAAGGCAGCCCCAGCATTTT. Protein product: CAWSVQDSRQAARQPQHF.

The J gene is TRBJ1-2, the V gene TRBV7-9; 7 nucleotides agree with TRBD1. Germline assignment: CDR1 SEHNR and CDR2 FQNEAQ (reference sequence). The CDR3 has 15 amino acids. V dropped 5 bases and J dropped 1; count of bases not matched to a gene: 7. This CDR3 reads CASSTRDSINYGYTF. As DNA, the CDR3 is TGTGCCAGCAGCACCCGGGACAGTATTAACTATGGCTACACCTTC. The variable domain in full, with the rest retrieved from reference TRBV7-9 and TRBJ1-2, is DTGVSQNPRHKITKRGQNVTFRCDPISEHNRLYWYRQTLGQGPEFLTYFQNEAQLEKSRLLSDRFSAERPKGSFSTLEIQRTEQGDSAMYLCASSTRDSINYGYTFGSGTRLTVV.

The chain uses TRBV5-5 and TRBJ2-2; no definite D call. This CDR3 contains 13 residues. Looked up from germline, CDR1 is SGHKS and CDR2 is YYEKEE (reference sequence). V was trimmed by 0 bases and J by 2 bases, leaving 2 bases between them. The CDR3, as DNA: TGTGCCAGCAGCTTGGGTAACACCGGGGAGCTGTTTTTT. Translated: CASSLGNTGELFF.

The chain is built from TRBV19 and TRBJ1-2, with 7 bases lining up with TRBD1. The CDR3 consists of 16 residues. Germline trimming cut 3 bases from V and 0 bases from J; bases unmatched to any gene: 7. Germline-derived CDR1 and CDR2 are LNHDA and SQIVND (reference sequence). CDR3 coding DNA: TGTGCCAGTAGTATGCCGGAGGGGGCAGCTAACTATGGCTACACCTTC. It translates to CASSMPEGAANYGYTF.

This chain uses TRBV4-3 with TRBJ2-1; 12 bases agree with TRBD2. Trimming cost V 0 bases and J 4 bases; bases outside gene matches: 4. Germline assignment: CDR1 LGHNA and CDR2 YSLEER. CDR3 length: 17 amino acids. CDR3 coding DNA: TGCGCCAGCAGCCAAGATCCCCTAGCGGGAGGGTACAATGAGCAGTTCTTC. Translating gives CASSQDPLAGGYNEQFF.

This rearrangement joins TRBV28 to TRBJ1-4; 8 bases match TRBD1. The trim removed 8 bases at V and 4 bases at J, leaving 15 bases unmatched. CDR3 size: 17 residues. Germline assignment: CDR1 MDHEN and CDR2 SYDVKM. For the CDR3, the DNA is TGTGCCAGCCCCCCGACAGGGGAGTCTGTAGGTAATGAAAAACTGTTTTTT. Translation gives CASPPTGESVGNEKLFF.

In this sample, this clone turned up once. This chain joins TRBV6-1 and TRBJ1-5; D call uncertain. This CDR3 region has 16 residues. V was shortened by 2 bases and J by 0 bases, with 11 bases between the two germline ends. From germline, CDR1 is MNHNS and CDR2 SASEGT. CDR3 amino acids: CASSELAEYSNQPQHF. CDR3 bases: TGTGCCAGCAGTGAATTGGCAGAATATAGCAATCAGCCCCAGCATTTT.

The gene calls are TRBV18 and TRBJ1-1, with D unresolved. V lost 2 bases and J lost 4, with 8 bases in between. From germline, CDR1 is KGHSH and CDR2 LQKENI. The CDR3 contains 13 residues. This CDR3 reads CASSPAGLTEAFF. The CDR3, as DNA: TGTGCCAGCTCACCAGCAGGCCTCACTGAAGCTTTCTTT.

This clone was observed once. The V call is TRBV11-2, the J call TRBJ2-7; TRBD2 is a possible D gene (6 bases). Trimming took off 0 bases at V and 9 bases at J, with 15 bases between the two ends. Germline-derived CDR1 and CDR2 are SGHAT and FQNNGV. This CDR3 contains 14 residues. CDR3 DNA sequence: TGTGCCAGCAGCTTAGAGATGACTAGAGGGGCGCAGTACTTC. Protein sequence: CASSLEMTRGAQYF.

This chain uses TRBV28 with TRBJ1-5; possible D gene TRBD1, 6 bases. The germline V gene encodes CDR1 MDHEN and CDR2 SYDVKM. With 3 bases removed from V and 4 bases from J, the gap between germline ends came to 10 bases. The CDR3 is 14 residues long. This CDR3 is CASSLGGGNQPQHF. DNA of the CDR3: TGTGCCAGCAGTTTGGGAGGGGGGAATCAGCCCCAGCATTTT.

V gene TRBV14 combines with J gene TRBJ2-2, with D unresolved. This CDR3 has 18 amino acids. Trimming left V 0 bases short and J 4 bases short, with 18 bases between. Germline lookup yields CDR1 SGHDN and CDR2 FVKESK. This CDR3 is CASSQDSQTQVGTGELFF. CDR3 DNA: TGTGCCAGCAGCCAAGATAGCCAAACCCAAGTGGGCACCGGGGAGCTGTTTTTT.

Remarks on this clone: The junction does not match germline at one end; this may be a read error. The chain carries TRBV28 and TRBJ1-1, with D tentatively TRBD1 (6 bases). The CDR3 runs to 15 residues. Germline values: CDR1 MDHEN, CDR2 SYDVKM. DNA of the CDR3: TGCTCAGCAAATTTCCCCGGGACACCAAACACTGAAGCTTTCTTT. It encodes CSANFPGTPNTEAFF.